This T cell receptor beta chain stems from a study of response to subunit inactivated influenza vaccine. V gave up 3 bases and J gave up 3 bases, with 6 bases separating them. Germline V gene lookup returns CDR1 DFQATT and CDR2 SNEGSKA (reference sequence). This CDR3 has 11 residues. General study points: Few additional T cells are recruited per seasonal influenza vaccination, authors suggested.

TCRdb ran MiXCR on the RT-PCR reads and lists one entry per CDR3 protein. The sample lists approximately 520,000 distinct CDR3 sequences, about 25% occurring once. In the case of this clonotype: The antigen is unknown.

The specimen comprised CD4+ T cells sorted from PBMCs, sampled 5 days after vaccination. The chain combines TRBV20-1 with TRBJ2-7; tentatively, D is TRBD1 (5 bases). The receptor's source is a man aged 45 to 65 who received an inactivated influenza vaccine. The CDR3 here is CSASRVYEQYF. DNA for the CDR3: TGCAGTGCTAGCAGGGTCTACGAGCAGTACTTC.